The entry below describes one T cell receptor beta chain. Its antigen remains unidentified. Base-call qualities are not available, and no considerably larger clone is one nucleotide away. At one collaborating source in Seattle, patients were enrolled during active infection and were followed longitudinally through the course of disease. Each collaborating institution followed its own protocols to collect whole blood in K2EDTA tubes. Collaborator samples were shipped for TCRbeta analysis as frozen whole blood, isolated PBMCs, or DNA extracted from either sample type. This entry belongs to a study of blood T cell repertoires in COVID-19 (dated by TCRdb to 2018 to 2021). Context from the whole study: Collaborator samples came from the United States, Italy and Spain and covered acute and convalescent phases of COVID-19. The repertoires were released in a freely available public database meant as a resource for research on the immune response to SARS-CoV-2. A de-identified subject ID, COVID-19 status, age in years and sex were almost always included in the sample metadata. The samples were drawn from the first 160 participants of the ongoing ImmuneRACE study and from 1,254 subjects provided by 6 global collaborators. Where available, HLA class I and class II types were obtained from metadata supplied by the sample provider rather than from assay-based typing. The material from the prospective study consisted of cDNA or gDNA derived from T cells, B-cell-depleted T cells, or PBMCs. The dataset comprised deeply sampled blood TCRbeta repertoires from subjects exposed to, actively infected with, or recovered from COVID-19.

The immunoSEQ Assay, a bias-controlled multiplex PCR, was used to amplify TCRbeta CDR3 regions from genomic DNA. The authors' pipeline ran thus. Within the assay, amplification of reference gene primers was used to estimate how many nucleated cells each sample contained. Sequence reads were collapsed and filtered to measure the absolute abundance of every unique TCRbeta CDR3 rearrangement. For each sample, productive Simpson clonality was calculated by taking the square root of Simpson's diversity index across productive rearrangements. Here the immuneACCESS table is served through TCRdb, limited to in-frame sequences with V and J called. Missing clones are a known gap in these copies; in checked studies unresolved V genes cover under half, and the rest lacks a known reason. V, J and clone size are taken as reported in that table, and D and trimming were inferred from the DNA itself. The sample table shows some 400,000 clones, and approximately 87% are seen once. The top ten hold over 9.5% of the sample.

The germline V gene specifies MNHEY as CDR1 and SVGEGT as CDR2. Including cysteine and phenylalanine, the CDR3 has 14 amino acids. This entry keeps only the CDR3 DNA: 42 bases, framed from base 1. Clipping removes 5 bases from V and 3 bases from J, with 3 as the unmatched junction base count. Study-wide findings and limitations: How much clinical and demographic metadata was included differed by source and by participant, and the metadata was provided uncurated.

The chain is encoded by TRBV6-2 or TRBV6-3 joined to TRBJ2-1, with 8 bases aligning to TRBD1. The receptor's source is a woman in her 30s with COVID-19, enrolled during active disease. The sequencing input was peripheral blood. The CDR3 protein is CASSTTGGYNEQFF. The bases are TGTGCCAGCAGTACTACAGGGGGCTACAATGAGCAGTTCTTC.